The 29 T cell receptor beta chains presented below share a single source sample, sequenced in a study of shared clonotypes between healthy human individuals. CD45RO-negative cells were positively selected for CCR7, leaving out terminally differentiated effector memory CD45RA+ cells. Measured with immunoSEQ multiplex PCR; TCRdb has only the in-frame clones, and not every one. The sample carries about 590,000 clones, roughly 95% recorded once. The material sequenced was naive CD8+ T cells sorted from blood. The receptor source for this set is a woman aged 25-40 years in good health.

This chain connects TRBV7-9 to TRBJ2-7, with D possibly being TRBD2 (7 bases). Trimming stripped 4 bases from V and 6 bases from J, with 22 bases between. This CDR3 spans 16 amino acids. Germline CDR1 reads SEHNR; CDR2 reads FQNEAQ (reference sequence). The CDR3 reads CASSSPQGSGTPEQYF. Written as DNA, the CDR3 is TGTGCCAGCAGCTCCCCACAGGGCAGCGGGACCCCCGAGCAGTACTTC.

The chain combines TRBV6-5 with TRBJ2-3; tentatively, D is TRBD2 (5 bases). The V and J ends lost 5 bases and 1 base respectively, with 10 bases between them. The CDR3 consists of 14 residues. Germline loops: CDR1 MNHEY, CDR2 SVGAGI. The CDR3 loop is CASSALRGTDTQYF. As DNA, the CDR3 is TGTGCCAGCAGTGCCCTGAGGGGCACAGATACGCAGTATTTT.

V gene TRBV27 combines with J gene TRBJ2-7; D gene ambiguous. This CDR3 is 12 amino acids long. CDR1 MNHEY and CDR2 SMNVEV come from the germline V gene (reference sequence). The V and J ends lost 5 bases and 2 bases respectively, with 7 bases between them. The CDR3 spells CASSHPTYEQYF. The CDR3 region has the DNA TGTGCCAGCAGTCACCCAACCTACGAGCAGTACTTC.

The chain couples TRBV6-5 to TRBJ2-7, with 14 bases matching TRBD2. CDR1 is MNHEY, CDR2 SVGAGI, per germline. The CDR3 spans 14 residues. The V segment lost 5 bases and the J segment 7 bases; nucleotides outside the gene matches: 4. DNA of the CDR3: TGTGCCAGCAGTGGACTAGCGGGAGGATTGGAGCAGTACTTC. This gives the protein CASSGLAGGLEQYF.

CDR3 protein: CASTSSYEQYF. CDR3 bases: TGTGCCAGCACCAGCTCCTACGAGCAGTACTTC. V gene TRBV2 combines with J gene TRBJ2-7, with no clear D. The germline V gene encodes CDR1 SNHLY and CDR2 FYNNEI. The length of the CDR3 is 11 residues. V lost 7 bases, J lost 0 bases, and 4 bases lay in between. Looking up the rest from reference TRBV2 and TRBJ2-7 gives the full variable domain: EPEVTQTPSHQVTQMGQEVILRCVPISNHLYFYWYRQILGQKVEFLVSFYNNEISEKSEIFDDQFSVERPDGSNFTLKIRSTKLEDSAMYFCASTSSYEQYFGPGTRLTVT.

The gene calls are TRBV15 and TRBJ1-2; possibly TRBD1 for D (5 bases). The germline gives CDR1 LNHNV, CDR2 YYDKDF (reference sequence). The CDR3 runs 14 residues. Trimming pared 0 bases from V and 4 bases from J, leaving 9 bases between. CDR3 residues: CATSRDQGFYGYTF. DNA for the CDR3: TGTGCCACCAGCAGAGATCAGGGTTTCTATGGCTACACCTTC.

V usage is TRBV7-9 and J usage is TRBJ1-2; D is uncertain. Germline assignment: CDR1 SEHNR and CDR2 FQNEAQ (reference sequence). The germline V and J ends were trimmed by 1 base and 6 bases, with 9 bases remaining between them. The CDR3 runs 13 residues. CDR3 coding DNA: TGTGCCAGCAGCTTAGGCACACCCGATGGCTACACCTTC. It translates to CASSLGTPDGYTF. Using reference TRBV7-9 and TRBJ1-2 for the parts outside the CDR3, the full variable domain is DTGVSQNPRHKITKRGQNVTFRCDPISEHNRLYWYRQTLGQGPEFLTYFQNEAQLEKSRLLSDRFSAERPKGSFSTLEIQRTEQGDSAMYLCASSLGTPDGYTFGSGTRLTVV.

J is TRBJ1-1 and V is TRBV23-1; D is ambiguous. TRBV23-1 is assigned to the ORF class and has an uncertain function. This CDR3 is 14 amino acids long. The ends were cut back, 6 bases at V and 3 bases at J, with 14 bases in the middle. CDR3 sequence reads: CASSPKIRDTEAFF. In DNA, the CDR3 is TGCGCCAGCAGCCCCAAAATTAGAGACACTGAAGCTTTCTTT.

The genes are TRBV2 and TRBJ2-1; either TRBD1 or TRBD2 may fit D (5 bases each). The CDR3 is 13 amino acids. Germline CDR1 SNHLY, CDR2 FYNNEI. The ends were cut back, 10 bases at V and 8 bases at J, with 18 bases in the middle. The CDR3 sequence: CANRDPPMDEQFF. CDR3 DNA: TGTGCCAACCGGGACCCCCCGATGGATGAGCAGTTCTTC.

The chain is built from TRBV27 and TRBJ2-6; the D gene is possibly TRBD1 (5 bases). Germline lookup yields CDR1 MNHEY and CDR2 SMNVEV (reference sequence). The V end lost 7 bases, the J end lost 1 base, and 11 bases lay between the germline ends. CDR3 length equals 15 residues. The CDR3 region is CASTPAGSGANVLTF. CDR3 sequence (DNA): TGTGCCAGCACCCCCGCAGGGTCTGGGGCCAACGTCCTGACTTTC. The whole variable domain, remainder taken from reference TRBV27 and TRBJ2-6, is EAQVTQNPRYLITVTGKKLTVTCSQNMNHEYMSWYRQDPGLGLRQIYYSMNVEVTDKGDVPEGYKVSRKEKRNFPLILESPSPNQTSLYFCASTPAGSGANVLTFGAGSRLTVL.

This clone showed up just once. In the same sample, other DNA sequences code for this CDR3. CDR3 coding DNA: TGTGCCAGCAGCTCCAGCGGGACCTACGAGCAGTACTTC. It translates to CASSSSGTYEQYF. This chain joins TRBV7-8 and TRBJ2-7; TRBD2 matches 7 bases. V dropped 4 bases and J dropped 2; count of bases not matched to a gene: 2. The CDR3 spans 13 residues. CDR1 is SGHVS and CDR2 is FQNEAQ in the germline V gene.

V gene TRBV6-5 combines with J gene TRBJ2-7; a possible D gene is TRBD2 (6 bases). The germline V gene has CDR1 MNHEY and CDR2 SVGAGI. The CDR3 contains 15 residues. V was cut by 2 bases and J by 7 bases, with 18 bases left in between. CDR3 residues: CASSYQRSGYDEQYF. In DNA, the CDR3 is TGTGCCAGCAGTTACCAGCGGAGCGGGTATGATGAGCAGTACTTC.

Comments on this clone: This sample also contains other DNA sequences that code for the same CDR3. The rearrangement joins TRBV19 to TRBJ2-5, with D unclear. Germline V gene data show CDR1 as LNHDA and CDR2 as SQIVND (reference sequence). The CDR3 has 12 residues. Trimming took 3 bases from V and 4 from J, leaving 6 bases between them. DNA for the CDR3: TGTGCCAGTAGTATCGGTCGAGAGACCCAGTACTTC. This sequence encodes CASSIGRETQYF.

The chain is built from TRBV19 and TRBJ2-7; the D is unclear. Germline V gene lookup returns CDR1 LNHDA and CDR2 SQIVND (reference sequence). The CDR3 consists of 15 residues. The V and J ends lost 0 bases and 5 bases respectively, with 14 bases between them. CDR3 residues: CASSIESGVSHEQYF. CDR3 DNA: TGTGCCAGTAGTATAGAATCAGGCGTCTCTCACGAGCAGTACTTC.

This clone was observed a single time. This chain joins TRBV2 and TRBJ1-1; D gene uncertain. Trimming cost V 1 base and J 2 bases, with 17 bases left between them. Germline V gene sequence: CDR1 SNHLY, CDR2 FYNNEI. The CDR3 is 17 amino acids. In DNA form, the CDR3 reads TGTGCCAGCAGTGAAGGTAGAGGTTTGGTGGCAAACACTGAAGCTTTCTTT. It specifies CASSEGRGLVANTEAFF.

The rearrangement joins TRBV27 to TRBJ1-5; D not resolved. The V gene's germline CDR1 is MNHEY and CDR2 SMNVEV (reference sequence). With 8 bases removed from V and 4 bases from J, the gap between germline ends came to 21 bases. This CDR3 is built from 16 residues. In nucleotides, the CDR3 is TGTGCCAGCCAAGCCGCAAAAGGACGGGGAAATCAGCCCCAGCATTTT. This codes for CASQAAKGRGNQPQHF.

CDR3 residues: CASSQTGKKLFF. The DNA of the CDR3 is TGTGCCAGCAGTCAGACAGGGAAAAAACTGTTTTTT. This chain connects TRBV28 to TRBJ1-4, with 7 bases fitting TRBD1. Germline assignment: CDR1 MDHEN and CDR2 SYDVKM. The CDR3 length is 12 residues. Trimming at V came to 5 bases and at J to 9 bases, leaving 3 bases not matched to a gene.

Note on this clone: Different DNA sequences within this sample yield the same CDR3. The chain is built from TRBV14 and TRBJ2-1; D unclear. Germline CDR1 reads SGHDN; CDR2 reads FVKESK. V lost 1 base and J 8 bases, leaving 3 bases between the germline ends. This CDR3 has 11 amino acids. The CDR3, as DNA: TGTGCCAGCAGCCAAGGGTATGAGCAGTTCTTC. This translates into CASSQGYEQFF.

V and J are TRBV5-4 and TRBJ2-7, with 7 bases aligning to TRBD1. This CDR3 contains 15 residues. The V and J ends lost 2 bases and 3 bases, in that order; junction bases with no gene match: 8. Germline CDR1 and CDR2: SGHNT and YYREEE (reference sequence). The CDR3 DNA reads TGTGCCAGCAGCTTTACCCGGGACAGCCGCTACGAGCAGTACTTC. Translation gives CASSFTRDSRYEQYF.

V usage is TRBV27 and J usage is TRBJ1-5; maybe TRBD1 (5 bases). Germline V lookup: CDR1 MNHEY, CDR2 SMNVEV (reference sequence). This CDR3 is 16 amino acids long. Trimming pared 6 bases from V and 0 bases from J, leaving 15 bases between. The CDR3 bases are TGTGCCAGCAGGTCCGGTATACAGGTTAGCAATCAGCCCCAGCATTTT. This gives the protein CASRSGIQVSNQPQHF.

In the case of this clone: The sample carries other DNA sequences with the same CDR3. J is TRBJ1-5 and V is TRBV4-1; the match to TRBD1 covers 9 bases. The CDR3 spans 15 residues. The germline V gene has CDR1 MGHRA and CDR2 YSYEKL. Trimming took 1 base from V and 5 from J; bases not matched to a gene: 3. CDR3 bases: TGCGCCAGCAGCCAAGCCGGGACAGGGCATCAGCCCCAGCATTTT. This codes for CASSQAGTGHQPQHF.

The rearrangement links TRBV7-9 to TRBJ2-1; D remains ambiguous. The CDR3 loop spans 12 amino acids. Per germline, CDR1 SEHNR and CDR2 FQNEAQ (reference sequence). The ends were cut back, 6 bases at V and 9 bases at J, with 12 bases in the middle. The CDR3 DNA reads TGTGCCAGCAGACATCCGCCGGCTGAGCAGTTCTTC. It yields the protein CASRHPPAEQFF.

V usage is TRBV13 and J usage is TRBJ2-2, with D uncertain. The CDR3 is made up of 17 amino acids. The V gene's germline CDR1 is PRHDT and CDR2 FYEKMQ (reference sequence). The ends were cut back, 1 base at V and 6 bases at J, with 18 bases in the middle. The CDR3 DNA reads as TGTGCCAGCAGCTTAGTATTGTTAGGGCTCACGTCCGGGGAGCTGTTTTTT. Its protein is CASSLVLLGLTSGELFF.

Only a few counts were recorded for this clone. Other DNA variants within this sample encode the same CDR3. This chain joins TRBV5-6 and TRBJ2-7; 10 bases align to TRBD2. The CDR3 is made up of 14 amino acids. The J segment lost 3 bases and the V segment lost 4 bases, leaving 4 bases of the junction unmatched. Looked up from germline, CDR1 is SGHDT and CDR2 is YYEEEE. CDR3 region: CASSLGLADYEQYF. DNA for the CDR3: TGTGCCAGCAGCCTTGGACTAGCGGACTACGAGCAGTACTTC.

The chain links TRBV30 to TRBJ2-1, with TRBD2 matching over 9 bases. J gave up 6 bases and V 8 bases, and 8 bases lay outside the gene matches. The CDR3 contains 13 residues. Per germline, CDR1 GTSNPN and CDR2 SVGIG (reference sequence). Written as DNA, the CDR3 is TGTGCCCGGTCGCCGCGGGAGGGCAATGAGCAGTTCTTC. Its protein is CARSPREGNEQFF.

The chain uses TRBV11-2 and TRBJ2-1; tentatively, D is TRBD1 or TRBD2 (5 bases each). The CDR3 consists of 15 residues. Per germline, CDR1 SGHAT and CDR2 FQNNGV. Trimming stripped 1 base from V and 5 bases from J, with 12 bases between. The CDR3 here is CASSLVWGTHNEQFF. The CDR3, as DNA: TGTGCCAGCAGCTTAGTGTGGGGGACCCACAATGAGCAGTTCTTC.

This chain uses TRBV7-9 with TRBJ1-4; D unresolved. V was clipped by 1 base and J by 9 bases, with 6 bases between them. Germline values: CDR1 SEHNR, CDR2 FQNEAQ (reference sequence). The CDR3 covers 12 residues. The CDR3 nucleotides are TGTGCCAGCAGCTTAGGACGTCAAAAACTGTTTTTT. Translating gives CASSLGRQKLFF. The full variable domain, completed using reference TRBV7-9 and TRBJ1-4, is DTGVSQNPRHKITKRGQNVTFRCDPISEHNRLYWYRQTLGQGPEFLTYFQNEAQLEKSRLLSDRFSAERPKGSFSTLEIQRTEQGDSAMYLCASSLGRQKLFFGSGTQLSVL.

This clone has a single count. The V and J genes are TRBV21-1 and TRBJ1-3; TRBD1, the table's D call, lacks a check against the DNA. TRBV21-1 is reported as a pseudogene. CDR3 length equals 17 residues. CDR3 DNA sequence: TGTGCCAGCAGCGTGTCCGGGACAGGGTATTCCGGAAACACCATATATTTT. It codes for CASSVSGTGYSGNTIYF.

This clone was seen just once. The J gene is TRBJ1-4, the V gene TRBV6-6; D may be TRBD1 (6 bases). The length of the CDR3 is 15 residues. Germline values: CDR1 MNHNY, CDR2 SVGAGI (reference sequence). Trimming shortened V by 4 bases and J by 8 bases, and 17 bases separated the two germline ends. The CDR3 spells CASSSTGMLGEKLFF. In nucleotides, the CDR3 is TGTGCCAGCAGTTCCACAGGGATGTTGGGGGAAAAACTGTTTTTT.